The 3 T cell receptor beta chains given below trace back to one sample, sequenced in a study of blood T cell repertoires in COVID-19. Sequencing used immunoSEQ multiplex PCR; TCRdb keeps in-frame clones, though not all of them. The table shows approximately 180,000 clones, with 75% to 90% occurring only once. Sequencing input: peripheral blood. Receptor source: a man aged 55 to 70 with acute or convalescent COVID-19.

This rearrangement joins TRBV14 to TRBJ2-5, with 11 bases aligning to TRBD2. CDR1 is SGHDN and CDR2 is FVKESK in the germline V gene. This CDR3 has 15 residues. The V and J ends lost 6 bases and 3 bases, in that order; junction bases with no gene match: 6. CDR3 bases: TGTGCCAGCAGTTTCCCGGGACTAGCGGAAGAGACCCAGTACTTC. It is translated as CASSFPGLAEETQYF.

This chain's CDR3 is CASSLAQGGYYEKLFF. For the CDR3, the DNA is TGTGCCAGCAGCTTAGCGCAAGGGGGCTACTATGAAAAACTGTTTTTT. The chain combines TRBV7-9 with TRBJ1-4; TRBD1 agrees at 7 bases. Trimming at V came to 0 bases and at J to 6 bases, leaving 7 bases not matched to a gene. The CDR3 consists of 16 residues. Germline CDR1 reads SEHNR; CDR2 reads FQNEAQ (reference sequence).

The rearrangement uses TRBV28 and TRBJ2-1, with 7 bases identical to TRBD2. The CDR3 loop spans 17 amino acids. Unmatched junction bases numbered 12, after V lost 6 bases and J lost 1 base. From germline, CDR1 is MDHEN and CDR2 SYDVKM. CDR3 in DNA: TGTGCCAGCAGGAAAGGCGGGAGTGGCGAGTCCTACAATGAGCAGTTCTTC. It specifies CASRKGGSGESYNEQFF.